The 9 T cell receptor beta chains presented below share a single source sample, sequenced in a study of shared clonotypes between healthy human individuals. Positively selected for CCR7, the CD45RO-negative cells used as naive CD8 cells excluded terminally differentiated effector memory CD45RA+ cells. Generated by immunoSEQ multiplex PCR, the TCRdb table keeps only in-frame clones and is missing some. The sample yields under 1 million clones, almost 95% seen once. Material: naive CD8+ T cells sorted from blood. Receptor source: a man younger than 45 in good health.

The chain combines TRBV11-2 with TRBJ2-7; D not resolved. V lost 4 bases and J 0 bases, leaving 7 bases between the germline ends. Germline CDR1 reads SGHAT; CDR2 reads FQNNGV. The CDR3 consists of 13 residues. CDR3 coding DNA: TGTGCCAGCAGCTCCCTGGACTCCTACGAGCAGTACTTC. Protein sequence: CASSSLDSYEQYF.

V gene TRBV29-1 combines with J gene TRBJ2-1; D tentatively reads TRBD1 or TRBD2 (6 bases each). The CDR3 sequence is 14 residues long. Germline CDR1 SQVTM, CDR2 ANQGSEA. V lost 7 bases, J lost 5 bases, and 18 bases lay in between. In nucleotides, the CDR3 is TGCAGCGCCGCGGGGCAGGGGATGAACAATGAGCAGTTCTTC. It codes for CSAAGQGMNNEQFF.

The CDR3 sequence: CASSSMGPGTGERFSSYEQYF. The CDR3 nucleotides are TGTGCCAGCAGTTCAATGGGACCCGGGACAGGGGAACGTTTTAGCTCCTACGAGCAGTACTTC. The rearrangement links TRBV28 to TRBJ2-7, with TRBD1 matching over 10 bases. J was trimmed by 0 bases and V by 4 bases; bases with no gene match: 21. Germline lookup yields CDR1 MDHEN and CDR2 SYDVKM. The CDR3 is 21 amino acids.

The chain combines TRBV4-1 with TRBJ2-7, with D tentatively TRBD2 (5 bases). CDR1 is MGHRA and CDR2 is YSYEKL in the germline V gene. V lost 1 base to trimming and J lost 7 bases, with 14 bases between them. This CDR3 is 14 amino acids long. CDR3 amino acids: CASSQGASYGEQYF. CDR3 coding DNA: TGCGCCAGCAGCCAAGGGGCTAGCTATGGTGAGCAGTACTTC.

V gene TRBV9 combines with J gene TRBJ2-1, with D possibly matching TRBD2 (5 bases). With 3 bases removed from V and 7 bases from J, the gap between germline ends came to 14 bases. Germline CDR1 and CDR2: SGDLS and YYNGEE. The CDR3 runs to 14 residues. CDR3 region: CASSASGAANEQFF. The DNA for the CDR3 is TGTGCCAGCAGCGCCAGCGGAGCGGCTAATGAGCAGTTCTTC.

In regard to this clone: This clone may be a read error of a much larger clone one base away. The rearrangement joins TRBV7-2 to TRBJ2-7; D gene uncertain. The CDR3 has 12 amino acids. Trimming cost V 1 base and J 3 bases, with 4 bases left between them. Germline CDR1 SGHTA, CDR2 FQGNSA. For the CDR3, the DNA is TGTGCCAGCAGCTTAGGGTACTACGAGCAGTACTTC. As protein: CASSLGYYEQYF.

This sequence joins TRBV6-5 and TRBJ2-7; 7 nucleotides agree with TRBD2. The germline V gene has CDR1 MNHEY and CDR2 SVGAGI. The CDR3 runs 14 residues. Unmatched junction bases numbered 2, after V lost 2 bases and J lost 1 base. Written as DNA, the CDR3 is TGTGCCAGCAGTTACCAGCGGGATTCCTACGAGCAGTACTTC. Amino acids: CASSYQRDSYEQYF.

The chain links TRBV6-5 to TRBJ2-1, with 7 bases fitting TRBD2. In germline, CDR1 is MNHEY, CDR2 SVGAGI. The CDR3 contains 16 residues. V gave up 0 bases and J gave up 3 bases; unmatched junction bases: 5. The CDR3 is CASSYSISGVYNEQFF. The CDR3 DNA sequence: TGTGCCAGCAGTTACTCGATAAGCGGGGTCTACAATGAGCAGTTCTTC.

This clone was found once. CDR3 in amino acids: CASSQVPYEQYF. The CDR3 coding sequence is TGTGCCAGCAGCCAAGTTCCCTACGAGCAGTACTTC. The chain couples TRBV14 to TRBJ2-7; D unresolved. This CDR3 spans 12 amino acids. The V end lost 1 base, the J end lost 2 bases, and 3 bases lay between the germline ends. CDR1 SGHDN and CDR2 FVKESK come from the germline V gene.